What follows are 31 T cell receptor beta chains derived from one specimen sequenced in a study of early T cells in non-severe SARS-CoV-2 infection. TCRdb re-analysed the 5' RACE reads in MiXCR, keeping a single row per CDR3 protein. The table records 40,000 to 55,000 distinct CDR3 sequences, about 12% of them present only once. Sample: whole blood. The receptor set was obtained from an adult who was a healthcare worker with PCR-confirmed SARS-CoV-2 infection or an uninfected control (not recorded which).

The sample holds a few counts of this clonotype. J is TRBJ1-2 and V is TRBV27; 9 nucleotides agree with TRBD1. With 11 bases clipped from V and 8 bases from J, the junction kept 9 bases outside the gene matches. Germline V CDR1 and CDR2: MNHEY, SMNVEV (reference sequence). The CDR3 totals 12 residues. The CDR3 DNA follows: TGTGCCGCAACACAGGGGGCGCGGGGCTACACCTTC. As protein: CAATQGARGYTF.

This clonotype has at least ten counts. The chain combines TRBV7-9 with TRBJ1-2, with TRBD1 identical over 7 bases. CDR3 size: 17 residues. Losses at the gene ends were 1 base for V and 0 bases for J; bases not matched to a gene: 8. Germline assignment: CDR1 SEHNR and CDR2 FQNEAQ (reference sequence). The CDR3 here is CASSLVFTGDPNYGYTF. Written as DNA, the CDR3 is TGTGCCAGCAGCTTAGTTTTCACAGGGGACCCTAACTATGGCTACACCTTC.

This clonotype was counted at least ten times. The V call is TRBV7-8, the J call TRBJ2-5; TRBD2 matches 8 bases. CDR1 is SGHVS, CDR2 FQNEAQ, per germline. The CDR3 consists of 15 residues. V dropped 3 bases and J dropped 1; count of bases not matched to a gene: 4. The CDR3 region has the DNA TGTGCCAGCAGCTTGCTACTAGCGGTCCAAGAGACCCAGTACTTC. Its translation is CASSLLLAVQETQYF.

This clonotype showed up just a few times. The chain employs TRBV18 and TRBJ2-1, with D maybe TRBD1 (6 bases). CDR1 is KGHSH, CDR2 LQKENI, per germline. V lost 3 bases, J lost 9 bases, and 12 bases lay in between. This CDR3 has 13 amino acids. The DNA of the CDR3 is TGTGCCAGCTCACCCCAAACAGGGAGTGAGCAGTTCTTC. This gives the protein CASSPQTGSEQFF.

This clonotype showed up just a few times. The chain joins TRBV7-8 to TRBJ1-4, with 10 positions matching TRBD1. This CDR3 contains 13 residues. Germline V CDR1 and CDR2: SGHVS, FQNEAQ. V lost 5 bases to trimming and J lost 8 bases; unmatched junction nucleotides: 2. CDR3 loop: CASSGTGEEKLFF. CDR3 in DNA: TGTGCCAGCAGCGGGACAGGGGAAGAAAAACTGTTTTTT. Full variable domain (outside the CDR3, taken from reference TRBV7-8 and TRBJ1-4): GAGVSQSPRYKVAKRGQDVALRCDPISGHVSLFWYQQALGQGPEFLTYFQNEAQLDKSGLPSDRFFAERPEGSVSTLKIQRTQQEDSAVYLCASSGTGEEKLFFGSGTQLSVL.

This clonotype was counted at least ten times. The J gene is TRBJ2-7, the V gene TRBV20-1; the D call may be TRBD1 or TRBD2 (5 bases each). In germline, CDR1 is DFQATT, CDR2 SNEGSKA (reference sequence). The CDR3 has 14 residues. V was pared by 2 bases and J by 7 bases, with 18 bases between. CDR3 amino acids: CSARTPGTSREQYF. In DNA, the CDR3 is TGCAGTGCTAGAACCCCCGGGACCTCGAGGGAGCAGTACTTC.

This clonotype has more than one count but fewer than ten. The V and J genes are TRBV28 and TRBJ1-5; D may be TRBD1 (5 bases). The CDR3 runs to 15 residues. Trimming removed 2 bases at V and 2 bases at J, with 10 bases between. CDR1 MDHEN and CDR2 SYDVKM come from the germline V gene. CDR3 coding DNA: TGTGCCAGCAGTTTAGCGGGAGGGGGCAATCAGCCCCAGCATTTT. Translation: CASSLAGGGNQPQHF.

This clonotype was seen ten or more times. The gene calls are TRBV13 and TRBJ1-1; D is unclear. V was shortened by 6 bases and J by 0 bases, with 11 bases between the two germline ends. Germline V gene lookup returns CDR1 PRHDT and CDR2 FYEKMQ (reference sequence). CDR3 size: 14 residues. The CDR3 here is CASSSDTLNTEAFF. Here the CDR3 DNA reads TGTGCCAGCAGTTCCGACACACTGAACACTGAAGCTTTCTTT.

This clonotype was seen many times. The rearrangement links TRBV20-1 to TRBJ1-3; D is perhaps TRBD1 (5 bases). Germline lookup yields CDR1 DFQATT and CDR2 SNEGSKA (reference sequence). The CDR3 runs to 15 residues. Trimming removed 6 bases from V and 0 bases from J, with 15 bases in between. The CDR3 bases are TGCAGTGCCCCAGACAGCCGAAGCTCTGGAAACACCATATATTTT. Translating gives CSAPDSRSSGNTIYF.

The chain employs TRBV4-1 and TRBJ2-3; 12 nucleotides match TRBD2. CDR3 length: 17 amino acids. V was clipped by 4 bases and J by 3 bases; unmatched bases: 8. CDR1 MGHRA and CDR2 YSYEKL come from the germline V gene. Here the CDR3 DNA reads TGCGCCAGCAGCCCAAGAGGACTAGCGGGGATGACAGATACGCAGTATTTT. The encoded protein is CASSPRGLAGMTDTQYF.

This chain uses TRBV11-1 with TRBJ2-7, with TRBD1 matching 7 bases. Germline CDR1 reads SGHAT; CDR2 reads FQDESV (reference sequence). Trimming cost V 7 bases and J 2 bases; bases outside gene matches: 5. The CDR3 sequence is 13 residues long. The CDR3 DNA sequence: TGTGCCAGCAACCCCGGGACAGCCTACGAGCAGTACTTC. Protein sequence: CASNPGTAYEQYF.

This clonotype was picked up a small number of times. The rearrangement joins TRBV28 to TRBJ1-1; no definite D call. Germline CDR1 and CDR2: MDHEN and SYDVKM. This CDR3 spans 10 amino acids. V gave up 3 bases and J gave up 8 bases, with 4 bases separating them. The CDR3 nucleotides read TGTGCCAGCAGTTTTAGGGAAGCTTTCTTT. Its protein product is CASSFREAFF.

The CDR3 sequence is CASTPFGGRPYGTDTQYF. The CDR3 nucleotides read TGTGCCAGCACTCCATTTGGCGGGAGGCCCTATGGGACAGATACGCAGTATTTT. This chain links TRBV6-1 with TRBJ2-3; 8 bases agree with TRBD2. Germline V gene lookup returns CDR1 MNHNS and CDR2 SASEGT. The V and J ends lost 7 bases and 3 bases, in that order; junction bases with no gene match: 18. This CDR3 spans 18 amino acids.

This chain connects TRBV29-1 to TRBJ2-3; D unresolved. Germline CDR1 and CDR2: SQVTM and ANQGSEA. V gave up 0 bases and J gave up 1 base, with 2 bases separating them. The CDR3 runs to 12 residues. The CDR3: CSVEDGTDTQYF. In DNA, the CDR3 is TGCAGCGTTGAAGATGGCACAGATACGCAGTATTTT.

This clonotype was observed at least ten times. The chain has TRBV2 and TRBJ2-2; 7 bases are a match to TRBD1. The CDR3 is 14 residues long. V shed 6 bases, J shed 5 bases, and the junction held 6 bases outside the gene matches. Germline CDR1 and CDR2: SNHLY and FYNNEI. CDR3 coding DNA: TGTGCCAGCAGCCTGACAGGGTTTACCGGGGAGCTGTTTTTT. As protein: CASSLTGFTGELFF.

This clonotype was seen a handful of times. The rearrangement uses TRBV3-1 and TRBJ2-7, with a tentative D call TRBD2 (6 bases). Germline V gene lookup returns CDR1 LGHDT and CDR2 YNNKEL (reference sequence). There are 14 residues in the CDR3. Trimming cost V 1 base and J 2 bases, with 9 bases left between them. This CDR3 reads CASSQGDSTYEQYF. Here the CDR3 DNA reads TGTGCCAGCAGCCAAGGGGACTCGACCTACGAGCAGTACTTC.

This clonotype was seen only a few times. V usage is TRBV11-1 and J usage is TRBJ2-7; D is tentatively TRBD1 or TRBD2 (5 bases each). Per the germline V gene, CDR1 is SGHAT and CDR2 is FQDESV (reference sequence). The V end lost 5 bases, the J end lost 3 bases, and 14 bases lay between the germline ends. The CDR3 spans 14 residues. Here the CDR3 DNA reads TGTGCCAGCAGCCGTAATTCGGGACGCTACGAGCAGTACTTC. Its protein product is CASSRNSGRYEQYF. The whole variable domain, filled in from reference TRBV11-1 and TRBJ2-7, reads EAEVAQSPRYKITEKSQAVAFWCDPISGHATLYWYRQILGQGPELLVQFQDESVVDDSQLPKDRFSAERLKGVDSTLKIQPAELGDSAMYLCASSRNSGRYEQYFGPGTRLTVT.

The chain links TRBV7-9 to TRBJ2-3, with 10 bases matching TRBD1. V lost 4 bases, J lost 1 base, and 2 bases stayed unmatched. Germline CDR1 is SEHNR and CDR2 is FQNEAQ (reference sequence). This CDR3 is built from 15 residues. The CDR3 is CASSYGQGGTDTQYF. The CDR3 nucleotides are TGTGCCAGCAGCTACGGACAGGGGGGCACAGATACGCAGTATTTT.

The J gene is TRBJ2-7, the V gene TRBV18; D gene uncertain. The CDR3 covers 13 residues. Trimming removed 2 bases from V and 0 bases from J, with 5 bases in between. CDR1 is KGHSH and CDR2 is LQKENI in the germline V gene. CDR3 nucleotides: TGTGCCAGCTCACCATACGACTCCTACGAGCAGTACTTC. Translating gives CASSPYDSYEQYF. Variable domain in full (rest from reference TRBV18 and TRBJ2-7): NAGVMQNPRHLVRRRGQEARLRCSPMKGHSHVYWYRQLPEEGLKFMVYLQKENIIDESGMPKERFSAEFPKEGPSILRIQQVVRGDSAAYFCASSPYDSYEQYFGPGTRLTVT.

The J gene is TRBJ1-2, the V gene TRBV20-1; no reliable D call. The CDR3 extends over 13 amino acids. Germline lookup yields CDR1 DFQATT and CDR2 SNEGSKA (reference sequence). V was pared by 3 bases and J by 4 bases, with 12 bases between. CDR3 DNA sequence: TGCAGTGCTAGTCAGGTTTCTTTCTATGGCTACACCTTC. This codes for CSASQVSFYGYTF.

Ten or more counts support this clonotype. This chain links TRBV5-1 with TRBJ2-7, with unresolved D. Germline assignment: CDR1 SGHRS and CDR2 YFSETQ. This CDR3 region has 13 residues. V lost 2 bases and J lost 3, with 9 bases in between. The CDR3 coding sequence is TGCGCCAGCAGCTTTGTTTCGCGCTACGAGCAGTACTTC. It is translated as CASSFVSRYEQYF.

The table lists this clonotype with many counts. The rearrangement links TRBV29-1 to TRBJ1-3; no reliable D call. Germline assignment: CDR1 SQVTM and CDR2 ANQGSEA. The length of the CDR3 is 13 residues. Trimming took 6 bases from V and 1 from J, leaving 10 bases between them. The CDR3 nucleotides are TGCAGCGTGGAGTTGGGATCTGGAAACACCATATATTTT. It yields the protein CSVELGSGNTIYF.

The V and J genes are TRBV29-1 and TRBJ2-1, with 7 positions matching TRBD2. Germline V gives CDR1 SQVTM, CDR2 ANQGSEA. V shed 6 bases, J shed 1 base, and the junction held 6 bases outside the gene matches. This CDR3 spans 14 amino acids. In DNA, the CDR3 is TGCAGCGTCCCCAGACTAGCTTCCTACAATGAGCAGTTCTTC. This encodes CSVPRLASYNEQFF.

About this clonotype itself: A much larger clone differs from this one at a single base, so this may be a read error. J is TRBJ1-1 and V is TRBV11-1; D unclear. The CDR3 contains 13 residues. Per germline, CDR1 SGHAT and CDR2 FQDESV (reference sequence). The CDR3 DNA reads TGTCCCAGCCAGCGACGGAAGAACACTGAAGCTTTCTTT. Protein sequence: CPSQRRKNTEAFF.

This clonotype came up many times. The chain carries TRBV24-1 and TRBJ2-1; D remains unclear. The CDR3 has 15 residues. Germline V CDR1 and CDR2: KGHDR, SFDVKD. V was cut by 2 bases and J by 4 bases, with 11 bases left in between. CDR3 in amino acids: CATSDSGFTYNEQFF. In DNA, the CDR3 is TGTGCCACCAGTGATTCCGGGTTCACATACAATGAGCAGTTCTTC.

This clonotype was counted ten times or more. The CDR3 region is CASSYDRAGNQPQHF. CDR3 DNA sequence: TGTGCCAGCAGCTACGACAGGGCGGGCAATCAGCCCCAGCATTTT. This sequence joins TRBV11-2 and TRBJ1-5; 7 bases agree with TRBD1. Germline assignment: CDR1 SGHAT and CDR2 FQNNGV. CDR3 length equals 15 residues. After removal of 4 bases from V and 2 bases from J, the junction contained 5 bases not matched to a gene.

The V and J genes are TRBV6-6 and TRBJ2-7; the D gene could be TRBD1 or TRBD2 (6 bases each). Trimming removed 0 bases from V and 0 bases from J, with 12 bases in between. The germline V gene encodes CDR1 MNHNY and CDR2 SVGAGI (reference sequence). This CDR3 spans 16 amino acids. CDR3: CASSYSRGVGSYEQYF. CDR3 nucleotides: TGTGCCAGCAGTTACTCGAGGGGGGTCGGCTCCTACGAGCAGTACTTC.

The chain recombines TRBV6-6 with TRBJ2-1, with D hard to call. The CDR3 is 16 residues long. Trimming left V 0 bases short and J 0 bases short, with 9 bases between. Germline CDR1 is MNHNY and CDR2 is SVGAGI (reference sequence). This CDR3 reads CASSYSPIPSYNEQFF. CDR3 nucleotide sequence: TGTGCCAGCAGTTACTCTCCGATTCCCTCCTACAATGAGCAGTTCTTC.

In its sample, this clonotype was seen a few times. This chain links TRBV11-2 with TRBJ2-2; D might be TRBD1 (6 bases). Germline V gene lookup returns CDR1 SGHAT and CDR2 FQNNGV. V gave up 0 bases and J gave up 1 base, with 12 bases separating them. This CDR3 is built from 17 residues. CDR3 nucleotides: TGTGCCAGCAGCTTAGATCCACAGGGACGGAACACCGGGGAGCTGTTTTTT. Translating it yields CASSLDPQGRNTGELFF.

J is TRBJ2-1 and V is TRBV10-1; D not resolved. Germline CDR1 WNHNN, CDR2 SYGVQD (reference sequence). V lost 3 bases to trimming and J lost 0 bases, with 12 bases between them. This CDR3 is 16 amino acids long. For the CDR3, the DNA is TGCGCCAGCAGTGACAACGGGCGTAGCTCCTACAATGAGCAGTTCTTC. Its protein is CASSDNGRSSYNEQFF.

This chain's CDR3 is CASSLNGLGGTDTQYF. DNA of the CDR3: TGTGCCAGCAGCTTAAACGGACTAGGGGGCACAGATACGCAGTATTTT. The chain combines TRBV7-2 with TRBJ2-3; 7 bases fit TRBD2. The germline V gene has CDR1 SGHTA and CDR2 FQGNSA. This CDR3 is 16 amino acids long. After removal of 2 bases from V and 1 base from J, the junction contained 6 bases not matched to a gene.